The subject of this entry is one T cell receptor (beta chain). Antigen: not known. At one boundary the junction diverges from the germline segment, which might be a read error. The sample contains more than one DNA sequence encoding this CDR3. The data were taken from a study of siplizumab effects on memory and regulatory T cells. Study-level findings and limits: A major contribution to the alloresponse seemed to be made by naive T cells, which seemed more diverse than memory cells. Alloreactive CD4+ clones that could be mapped were on average about 71% Treg-derived with siplizumab, against roughly 27% in controls. Under siplizumab, alloreactive sequences traced to unstimulated CD4+ memory cells were significantly reduced.

Generated by immunoSEQ multiplex PCR, the TCRdb table keeps only in-frame clones and is missing some. This sample has about 82,000 clones, with roughly 87% found just once. The TCR originated in a human donor in good health. The sequencing input was Tregs sorted from blood.

The CDR3 DNA sequence: TGTGCTACCAGCAGAGTGGGGGGCTTCAAAGCTTTCTTT. Protein product: CATSRVGGFKAFF. V is TRBV15 and J is TRBJ1-1; D might be TRBD1 (6 bases). CDR3 size: 13 residues. CDR1 is LNHNV and CDR2 is YYDKDF in the germline V gene (reference sequence).